This T cell receptor beta chain came from a study of T cells in Graves' hyperthyroidism and ophthalmopathy. About the research overall: Once the initial diagnosis was made, peripheral blood was obtained before any treatment. Study-wide findings and caveats: Peripheral blood also featured most of the thyroid clonotypes expanded above 0.001.

The table lists this clonotype with a few counts. Its antigen is still unknown. Researchers amplified the TCR beta CDR3 regions from RNA transcripts. TCR CDR3 underwent first-round RT-PCR with the HTBI primer set. TCRdb recomputed calls from the multiplex PCR reads with MiXCR, one row per CDR3 protein. This sample has roughly 400,000 distinct CDR3 sequences, with about an eighth found just once. Germline V gene lookup returns CDR1 MNHEY and CDR2 SVGEGT. Trimming left V 10 bases short and J 8 bases short, with 30 bases between. The CDR3 extends over 17 amino acids. Reasons for excluding patients were uncontrolled infection, other autoimmune disease, pregnancy or lactation. PBMCs came from 10 ml fresh peripheral blood.

Sequenced: blood. The gene calls are TRBV6-2 or TRBV6-3 and TRBJ2-1; TRBD1 might be the D (5 bases). This TCR was sampled from a man aged 45-60 years with Graves' ophthalmopathy. The CDR3 is CAIAQTSGIRAYDEQFF. In DNA form, the CDR3 reads TGTGCCATTGCCCAGACCTCAGGGATCCGAGCTTACGATGAGCAGTTCTTC.